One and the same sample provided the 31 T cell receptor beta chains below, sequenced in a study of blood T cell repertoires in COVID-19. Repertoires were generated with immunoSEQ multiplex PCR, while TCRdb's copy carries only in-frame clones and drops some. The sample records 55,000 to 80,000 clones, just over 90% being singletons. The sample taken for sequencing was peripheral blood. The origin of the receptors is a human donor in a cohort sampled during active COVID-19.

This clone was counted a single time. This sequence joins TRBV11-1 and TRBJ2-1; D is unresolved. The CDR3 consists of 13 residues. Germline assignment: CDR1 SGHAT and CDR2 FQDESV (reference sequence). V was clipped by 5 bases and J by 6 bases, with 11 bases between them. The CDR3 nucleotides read TGTGCCAGCAGCCCCCCTACGGGCAATGAGCAGTTCTTC. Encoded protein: CASSPPTGNEQFF.

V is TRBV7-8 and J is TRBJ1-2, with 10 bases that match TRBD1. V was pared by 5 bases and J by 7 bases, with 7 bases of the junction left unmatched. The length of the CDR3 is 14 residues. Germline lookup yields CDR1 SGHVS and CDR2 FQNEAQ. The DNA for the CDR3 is TGTGCCAGCAGCCTTACTGGACAGGGGGTTGGCTACACCTTC. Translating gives CASSLTGQGVGYTF.

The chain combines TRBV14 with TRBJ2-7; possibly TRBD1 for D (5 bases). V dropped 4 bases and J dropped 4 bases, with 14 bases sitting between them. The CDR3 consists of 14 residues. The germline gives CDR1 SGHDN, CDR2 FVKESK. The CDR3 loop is CASSLGRGFYEQYF. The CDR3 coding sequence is TGTGCCAGCAGCCTGGGTAGGGGCTTTTACGAGCAGTACTTC.

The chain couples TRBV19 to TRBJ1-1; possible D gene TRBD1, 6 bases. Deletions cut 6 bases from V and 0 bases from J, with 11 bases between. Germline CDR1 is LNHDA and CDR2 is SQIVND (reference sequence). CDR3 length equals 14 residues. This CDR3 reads CASSHREMNTEAFF. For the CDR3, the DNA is TGTGCCAGTAGCCACAGGGAGATGAACACTGAAGCTTTCTTT.

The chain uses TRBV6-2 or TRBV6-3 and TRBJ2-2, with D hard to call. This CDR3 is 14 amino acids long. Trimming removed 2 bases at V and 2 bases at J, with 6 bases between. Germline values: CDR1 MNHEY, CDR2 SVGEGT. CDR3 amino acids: CASSYLINTGELFF. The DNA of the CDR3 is TGTGCCAGCAGTTACCTTATTAACACCGGGGAGCTGTTTTTT.

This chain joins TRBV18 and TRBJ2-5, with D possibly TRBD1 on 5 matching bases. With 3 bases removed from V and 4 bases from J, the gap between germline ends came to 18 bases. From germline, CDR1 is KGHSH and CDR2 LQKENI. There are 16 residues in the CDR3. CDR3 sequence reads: CASSPVTGSQGETQYF. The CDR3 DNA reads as TGTGCCAGCTCACCGGTTACAGGCTCGCAAGGAGAGACCCAGTACTTC. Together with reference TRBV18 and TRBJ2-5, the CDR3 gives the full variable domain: NAGVMQNPRHLVRRRGQEARLRCSPMKGHSHVYWYRQLPEEGLKFMVYLQKENIIDESGMPKERFSAEFPKEGPSILRIQQVVRGDSAAYFCASSPVTGSQGETQYFGPGTRLLVL.

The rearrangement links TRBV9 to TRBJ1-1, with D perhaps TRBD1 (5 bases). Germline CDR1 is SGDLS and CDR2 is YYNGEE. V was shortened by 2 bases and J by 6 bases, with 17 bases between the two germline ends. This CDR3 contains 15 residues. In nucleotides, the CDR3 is TGTGCCAGCAGCGTCGATGGGACTCCTGCCGCTGAAGCTTTCTTT. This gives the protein CASSVDGTPAAEAFF.

The CDR3 loop reads CASSWASGRGYNEQFF. DNA for the CDR3: TGTGCCAGCAGTTGGGCTAGCGGGAGGGGTTACAATGAGCAGTTCTTC. This rearrangement joins TRBV6-2 or TRBV6-3 to TRBJ2-1; TRBD2 matches at 12 bases. CDR1 MNHEY and CDR2 SVGEGT come from the germline V gene. This CDR3 region has 16 residues. The V segment lost 4 bases and the J segment 4 bases; nucleotides outside the gene matches: 5.

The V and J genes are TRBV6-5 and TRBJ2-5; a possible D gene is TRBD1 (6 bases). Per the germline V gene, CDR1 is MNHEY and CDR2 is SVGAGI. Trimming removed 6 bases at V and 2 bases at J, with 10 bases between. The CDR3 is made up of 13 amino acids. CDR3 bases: TGTGCCAGCAGGCAACAGGGACAAGAGACCCAGTACTTC. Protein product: CASRQQGQETQYF.

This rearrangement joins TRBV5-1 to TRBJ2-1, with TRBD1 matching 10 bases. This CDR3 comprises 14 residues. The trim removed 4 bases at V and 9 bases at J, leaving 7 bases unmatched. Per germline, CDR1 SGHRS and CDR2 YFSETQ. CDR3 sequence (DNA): TGCGCCAGCAGCAGGGGACAGGGGATCGGTGAGCAGTTCTTC. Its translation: CASSRGQGIGEQFF. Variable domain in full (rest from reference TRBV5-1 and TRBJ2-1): KAGVTQTPRYLIKTRGQQVTLSCSPISGHRSVSWYQQTPGQGLQFLFEYFSETQRNKGNFPGRFSGRQFSNSRSEMNVSTLELGDSALYLCASSRGQGIGEQFFGPGTRLTVL.

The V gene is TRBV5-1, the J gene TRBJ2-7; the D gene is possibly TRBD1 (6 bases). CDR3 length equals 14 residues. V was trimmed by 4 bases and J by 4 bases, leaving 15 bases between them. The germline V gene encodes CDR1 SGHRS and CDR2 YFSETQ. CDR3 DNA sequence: TGCGCCAGCAGCCTCCGGGACACCTCTTACGAGCAGTACTTC. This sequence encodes CASSLRDTSYEQYF.

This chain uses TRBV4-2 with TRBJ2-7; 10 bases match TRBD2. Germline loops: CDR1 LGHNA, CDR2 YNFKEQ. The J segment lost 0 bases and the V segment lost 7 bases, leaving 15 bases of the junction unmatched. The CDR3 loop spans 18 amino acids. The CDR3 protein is CASTSAPAGGIRSYEQYF. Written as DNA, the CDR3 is TGTGCCAGCACTTCCGCGCCAGCGGGAGGGATACGCTCCTACGAGCAGTACTTC.

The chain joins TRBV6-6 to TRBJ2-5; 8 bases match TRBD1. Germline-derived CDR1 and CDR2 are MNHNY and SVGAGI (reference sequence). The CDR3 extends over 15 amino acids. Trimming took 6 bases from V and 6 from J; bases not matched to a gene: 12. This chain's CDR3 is CASRPTGGSLQTQYF. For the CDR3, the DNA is TGTGCCAGCAGACCCACAGGGGGGAGTCTGCAGACCCAGTACTTC.

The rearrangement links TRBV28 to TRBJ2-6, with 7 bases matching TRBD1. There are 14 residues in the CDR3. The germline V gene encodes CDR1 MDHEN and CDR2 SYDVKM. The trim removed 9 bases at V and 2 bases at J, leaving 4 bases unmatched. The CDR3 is CASGTDAGANVLTF. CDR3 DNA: TGTGCCAGTGGGACAGATGCTGGGGCCAACGTCCTGACTTTC.

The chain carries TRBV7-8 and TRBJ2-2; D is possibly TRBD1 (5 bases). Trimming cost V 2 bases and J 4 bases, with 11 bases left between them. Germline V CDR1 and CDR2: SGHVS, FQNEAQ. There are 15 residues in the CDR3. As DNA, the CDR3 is TGTGCCAGCAGCTTACGAGACAGACTCACCGGGGAGCTGTTTTTT. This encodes CASSLRDRLTGELFF.

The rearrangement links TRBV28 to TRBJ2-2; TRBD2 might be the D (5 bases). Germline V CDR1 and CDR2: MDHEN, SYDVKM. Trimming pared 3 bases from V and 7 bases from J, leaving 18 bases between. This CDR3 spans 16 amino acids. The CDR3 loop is CASSLSPGFQGGELFF. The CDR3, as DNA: TGTGCCAGCAGTTTGTCCCCGGGATTCCAAGGCGGGGAGCTGTTTTTT.

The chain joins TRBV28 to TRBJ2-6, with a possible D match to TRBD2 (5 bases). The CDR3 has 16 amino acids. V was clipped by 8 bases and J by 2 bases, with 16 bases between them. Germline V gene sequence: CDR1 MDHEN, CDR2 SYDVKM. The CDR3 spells CASGVGLGTGANVLTF. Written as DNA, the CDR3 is TGTGCCAGCGGCGTTGGACTTGGTACTGGGGCCAACGTCCTGACTTTC.

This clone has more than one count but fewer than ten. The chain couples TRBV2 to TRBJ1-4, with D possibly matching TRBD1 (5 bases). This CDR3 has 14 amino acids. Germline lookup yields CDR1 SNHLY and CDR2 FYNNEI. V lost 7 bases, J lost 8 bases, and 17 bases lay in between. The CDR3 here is CASIEPAGREKLFF. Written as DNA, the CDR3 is TGTGCCAGCATCGAACCGGCAGGGAGGGAAAAACTGTTTTTT.

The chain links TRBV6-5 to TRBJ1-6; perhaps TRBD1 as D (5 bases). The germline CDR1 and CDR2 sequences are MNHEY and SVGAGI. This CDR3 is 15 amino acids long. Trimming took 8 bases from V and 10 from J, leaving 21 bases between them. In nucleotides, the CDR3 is TGTGCCAGCGAATTGGGCCAGGGTGTAGGGTCACCCCTCCACTTT. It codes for CASELGQGVGSPLHF.

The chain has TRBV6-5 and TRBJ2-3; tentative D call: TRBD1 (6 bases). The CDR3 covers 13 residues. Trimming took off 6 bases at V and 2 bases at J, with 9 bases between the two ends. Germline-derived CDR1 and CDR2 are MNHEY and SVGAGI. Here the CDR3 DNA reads TGTGCCAGCAGGGACAGAAACACAGATACGCAGTATTTT. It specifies CASRDRNTDTQYF.

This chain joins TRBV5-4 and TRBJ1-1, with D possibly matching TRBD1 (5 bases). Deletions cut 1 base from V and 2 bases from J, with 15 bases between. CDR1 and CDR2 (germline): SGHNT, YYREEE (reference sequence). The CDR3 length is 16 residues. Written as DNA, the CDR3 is TGTGCCAGCAGCTTGTACGCCGCAGGGCCAAACACTGAAGCTTTCTTT. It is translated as CASSLYAAGPNTEAFF.

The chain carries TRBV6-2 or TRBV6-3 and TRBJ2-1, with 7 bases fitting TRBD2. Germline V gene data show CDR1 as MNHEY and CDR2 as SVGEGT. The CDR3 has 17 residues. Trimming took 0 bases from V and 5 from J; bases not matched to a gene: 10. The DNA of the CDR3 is TGTGCCAGCAGTTACTCGGGCGGGAGAGGGGTCAACAATGAGCAGTTCTTC. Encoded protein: CASSYSGGRGVNNEQFF.

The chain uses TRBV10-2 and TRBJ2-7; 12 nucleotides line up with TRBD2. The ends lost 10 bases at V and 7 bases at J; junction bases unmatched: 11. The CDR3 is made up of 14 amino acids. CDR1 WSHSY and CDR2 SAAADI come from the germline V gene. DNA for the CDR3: TGCGCCACCTCGACTAGCGGGGGAGGGGGGGAGCAGTACTTC. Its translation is CATSTSGGGGEQYF.

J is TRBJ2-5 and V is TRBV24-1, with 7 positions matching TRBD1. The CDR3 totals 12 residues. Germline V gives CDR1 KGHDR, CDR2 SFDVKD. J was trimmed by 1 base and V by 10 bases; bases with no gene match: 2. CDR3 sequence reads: CATRDSQETQYF. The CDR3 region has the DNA TGTGCCACTCGGGACAGCCAAGAGACCCAGTACTTC.

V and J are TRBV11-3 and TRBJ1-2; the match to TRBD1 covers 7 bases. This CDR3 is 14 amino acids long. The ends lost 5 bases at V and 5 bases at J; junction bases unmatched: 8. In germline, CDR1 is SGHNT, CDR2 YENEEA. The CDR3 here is CASSPGQRAYGYTF. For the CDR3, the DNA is TGTGCCAGCAGCCCGGGACAGCGAGCTTATGGCTACACCTTC.

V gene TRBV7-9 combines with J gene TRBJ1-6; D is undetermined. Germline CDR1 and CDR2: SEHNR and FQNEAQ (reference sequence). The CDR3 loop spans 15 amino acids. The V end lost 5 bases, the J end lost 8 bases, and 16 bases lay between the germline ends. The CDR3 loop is CASSPREGRDSPLHF. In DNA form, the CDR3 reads TGTGCCAGCAGCCCACGTGAAGGGAGGGATTCACCCCTCCACTTT. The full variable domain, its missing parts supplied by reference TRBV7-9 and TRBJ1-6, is DTGVSQNPRHKITKRGQNVTFRCDPISEHNRLYWYRQTLGQGPEFLTYFQNEAQLEKSRLLSDRFSAERPKGSFSTLEIQRTEQGDSAMYLCASSPREGRDSPLHFGNGTRLTVT.

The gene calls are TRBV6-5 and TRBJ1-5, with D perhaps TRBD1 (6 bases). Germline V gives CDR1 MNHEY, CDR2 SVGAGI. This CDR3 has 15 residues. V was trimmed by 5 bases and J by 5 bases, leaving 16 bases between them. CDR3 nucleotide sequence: TGTGCCAGCAGTAAAAGGGCAAACAGGGATCAGCCCCAGCATTTT. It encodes CASSKRANRDQPQHF.

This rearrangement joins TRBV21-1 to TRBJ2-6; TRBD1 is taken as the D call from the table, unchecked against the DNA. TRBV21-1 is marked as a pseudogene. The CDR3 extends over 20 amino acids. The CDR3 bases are TGTGCCAGCAGCAAAGGTGCGGCGGCAGGGGAAAGCTCTGGGGCCAACGTCCTGACTTTC. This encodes CASSKGAAAGESSGANVLTF.

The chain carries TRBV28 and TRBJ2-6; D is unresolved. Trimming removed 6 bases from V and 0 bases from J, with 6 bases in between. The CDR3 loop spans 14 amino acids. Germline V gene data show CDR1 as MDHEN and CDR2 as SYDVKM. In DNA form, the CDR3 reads TGTGCCAGCAGGGAGACCTCTGGGGCCAACGTCCTGACTTTC. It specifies CASRETSGANVLTF. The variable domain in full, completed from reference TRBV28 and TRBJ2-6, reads DVKVTQSSRYLVKRTGEKVFLECVQDMDHENMFWYRQDPGLGLRLIYFSYDVKMKEKGDIPEGYSVSREKKERFSLILESASTNQTSMYLCASRETSGANVLTFGAGSRLTVL.

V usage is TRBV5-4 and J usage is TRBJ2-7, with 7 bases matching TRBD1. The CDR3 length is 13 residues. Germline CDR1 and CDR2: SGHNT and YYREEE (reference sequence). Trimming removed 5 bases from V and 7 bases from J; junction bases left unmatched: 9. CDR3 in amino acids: CASSPERGQEQYF. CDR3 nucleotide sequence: TGTGCCAGCAGTCCTGAAAGGGGGCAGGAGCAGTACTTC.

CDR3 protein: CASSWGEGAAYNEQFF. The DNA for the CDR3 is TGTGCCAGCAGTTGGGGAGAGGGAGCGGCCTACAATGAGCAGTTCTTC. The chain combines TRBV27 with TRBJ2-1; D is possibly TRBD2 (5 bases). The germline V gene has CDR1 MNHEY and CDR2 SMNVEV (reference sequence). The V and J ends lost 4 bases and 2 bases respectively, with 15 bases between them. This CDR3 spans 16 amino acids.